The 31 T cell receptor beta chains below all came from one sample that was sequenced in a study of T cells in Graves' hyperthyroidism and ophthalmopathy. RNA transcripts served as the template for amplifying TCR beta CDR3 regions. With the HTBI primer set, the TCR CDR3 went through a first round of RT-PCR. MiXCR, run by TCRdb on the multiplex PCR reads, gives a single entry per CDR3 protein. This table has under 400,000 distinct CDR3 sequences, about 15% appearing once. Material for sequencing was blood. The source of these receptors is a woman aged 60-75 years with Graves' hyperthyroidism.

This clonotype was counted ten times or more. The genes are TRBV6-5 and TRBJ2-1, with 7 bases fitting TRBD2. Germline V gene lookup returns CDR1 MNHEY and CDR2 SVGAGI. The CDR3 covers 14 residues. The junction had 3 bases not matched to a gene; V was cut back by 6 bases and J by 1 base. DNA of the CDR3: TGTGCCAGCAGGCGGGAGTTGTCCTACAATGAGCAGTTCTTC. Protein product: CASRRELSYNEQFF.

Concerning this clonotype itself: Compared with germline, one end of the junction differs, possibly owing to a read error. The rearrangement joins TRBV9 to TRBJ2-2, with 9 bases identical to TRBD1. The CDR3 extends over 15 amino acids. The germline gives CDR1 SGDLS, CDR2 YYNGEE. The CDR3 DNA reads as TGCGCCAGCAGCCTCGACAGGGGGGCAACCGGGGAGCTGTTTTTT. This sequence encodes CASSLDRGATGELFF.

The gene calls are TRBV9 and TRBJ2-7; the D is unclear. CDR3 length: 14 amino acids. CDR1 SGDLS and CDR2 YYNGEE come from the germline V gene. The ends were cut back, 0 bases at V and 5 bases at J, with 12 bases in the middle. CDR3 protein: CASSVDGTVHEQYF. CDR3 bases: TGTGCCAGCAGCGTAGACGGCACAGTCCACGAGCAGTACTTC.

The table lists this clonotype with a count of one. The chain is built from TRBV6-1 and TRBJ2-1, with D perhaps assigned TRBD1 or TRBD2 (5 bases each). The V end lost 5 bases, the J end lost 6 bases, and 17 bases lay between the germline ends. CDR1 is MNHNS and CDR2 is SASEGT in the germline V gene. The CDR3 is made up of 15 amino acids. CDR3 protein: CASSRTGLSSNEQFF. The CDR3 DNA reads as TGTGCCAGCAGTCGCACAGGACTTTCATCCAATGAGCAGTTCTTC.

This clonotype has at least ten counts. The chain uses TRBV5-1 and TRBJ1-1, with D possibly being TRBD1 (6 bases). The CDR3 has 15 amino acids. The V gene's germline CDR1 is SGHRS and CDR2 YFSETQ. V was cut by 4 bases and J by 1 base, with 14 bases left in between. The CDR3 DNA reads as TGCGCCAGCAGCCAAGTTACAGGGAGGAACACTGAAGCTTTCTTT. It translates to CASSQVTGRNTEAFF.

This clonotype came up many times. The J gene is TRBJ2-3, the V gene TRBV6-6; no clear D. CDR3 length: 15 residues. Germline CDR1 MNHNY, CDR2 SVGAGI (reference sequence). The V and J ends lost 2 bases and 8 bases respectively, with 17 bases between them. CDR3 sequence reads: CASSYGRRGVGTQYF. CDR3 in DNA: TGTGCCAGCAGTTACGGGCGGAGAGGAGTTGGTACGCAGTATTTT.

This clonotype was picked up a small number of times. The chain has TRBV20-1 and TRBJ2-5, with 8 bases matching TRBD2. The CDR3 loop spans 14 amino acids. Germline trimming cut 0 bases from V and 4 bases from J; bases unmatched to any gene: 4. Germline V gene sequence: CDR1 DFQATT, CDR2 SNEGSKA (reference sequence). For the CDR3, the DNA is TGCAGTGCTAGAGATTTGGCGGGAGGAGAGACCCAGTACTTC. Protein: CSARDLAGGETQYF.

This clonotype was counted ten times or more. The J gene is TRBJ1-5, the V gene TRBV6-1; D gene ambiguous. Germline V gene lookup returns CDR1 MNHNS and CDR2 SASEGT. The CDR3 extends over 13 amino acids. V was pared by 5 bases and J by 6 bases, with 11 bases between. In DNA form, the CDR3 reads TGTGCCAGCAGTAGATATGGTCCTCAGCCCCAGCATTTT. Encoded protein: CASSRYGPQPQHF.

This clonotype was observed many times. V and J are TRBV6-1 and TRBJ1-1; 9 bases map to TRBD1. The germline gives CDR1 MNHNS, CDR2 SASEGT. After removal of 5 bases from V and 1 base from J, the junction contained 2 bases not matched to a gene. The CDR3 is made up of 14 amino acids. CDR3: CASSRQGENTEAFF. CDR3 sequence (DNA): TGTGCCAGCAGTCGACAGGGGGAGAACACTGAAGCTTTCTTT.

This clonotype was picked up many times. The chain combines TRBV5-1 with TRBJ2-7; 8 nucleotides match TRBD2. The junction had 3 bases not matched to a gene; V was cut back by 2 bases and J by 2 bases. In germline, CDR1 is SGHRS, CDR2 YFSETQ. CDR3 length: 14 amino acids. The DNA for the CDR3 is TGCGCCAGCAGCTTTAGCGGGACTGCCTACGAGCAGTACTTC. Translating gives CASSFSGTAYEQYF.

This clonotype was counted many times. This rearrangement joins TRBV28 to TRBJ2-5, with 11 bases fitting TRBD1. V gave up 5 bases and J gave up 5 bases; unmatched junction bases: 7. This CDR3 is 15 amino acids long. Germline assignment: CDR1 MDHEN and CDR2 SYDVKM. This CDR3 reads CASSLLDRGRETQYF. The CDR3 DNA sequence: TGTGCCAGCAGTCTCCTGGACAGGGGGCGGGAGACCCAGTACTTC.

Only a few counts were recorded for this clonotype. The chain recombines TRBV7-9 with TRBJ2-1; possible D gene TRBD2, 6 bases. V was shortened by 4 bases and J by 9 bases, with 16 bases between the two germline ends. Germline V lookup: CDR1 SEHNR, CDR2 FQNEAQ (reference sequence). This CDR3 is 14 amino acids long. CDR3 sequence: CASSSTHLGGEQFF. In DNA, the CDR3 is TGTGCCAGCAGCTCCACCCACTTGGGGGGTGAGCAGTTCTTC.

On this clonotype: This may come from a read error, since a much larger clone is one base off. The gene calls are TRBV3-1 and TRBJ2-2; 13 nucleotides agree with TRBD2. There are 19 residues in the CDR3. The V gene end was trimmed by 7 bases and the J gene end by 3 bases; junction bases not matched to a gene: 14. Germline V gene lookup returns CDR1 LGHDT and CDR2 YNNKEL (reference sequence). CDR3: CASINGAGTSGTDTGELFF. Here the CDR3 DNA reads TGTGCCAGCATCAACGGGGCTGGGACTAGCGGGACGGACACCGGGGAGCTGTTTTTT.

This clonotype was observed at least ten times. The gene calls are TRBV29-1 and TRBJ2-1; D may match TRBD1 or TRBD2 (5 bases each). There are 13 residues in the CDR3. CDR1 SQVTM and CDR2 ANQGSEA come from the germline V gene. Trimming left V 5 bases short and J 7 bases short, with 15 bases between. The CDR3 loop reads CSVFGGRRNEQFF. The DNA for the CDR3 is TGCAGCGTTTTTGGGGGTCGTCGTAATGAGCAGTTCTTC.

This clonotype was detected ten times or more. The rearrangement uses TRBV18 and TRBJ1-2, with D unresolved. The CDR3 length is 14 residues. Germline V gene sequence: CDR1 KGHSH, CDR2 LQKENI. Trimming pared 2 bases from V and 2 bases from J, leaving 9 bases between. The CDR3, as DNA: TGTGCCAGCTCACCATCGGAGGGAAACTATGGCTACACCTTC. Translated: CASSPSEGNYGYTF. The full variable domain, rest sourced from reference TRBV18 and TRBJ1-2, is NAGVMQNPRHLVRRRGQEARLRCSPMKGHSHVYWYRQLPEEGLKFMVYLQKENIIDESGMPKERFSAEFPKEGPSILRIQQVVRGDSAAYFCASSPSEGNYGYTFGSGTRLTVV.

V and J are TRBV11-2 and TRBJ1-1; D not resolved. Deletions cut 0 bases from V and 4 bases from J, with 12 bases between. The germline CDR1 and CDR2 sequences are SGHAT and FQNNGV. The CDR3 has 15 residues. CDR3 sequence reads: CASSLDQVGSTEAFF. The DNA for the CDR3 is TGTGCCAGCAGCTTAGATCAGGTGGGGTCCACTGAAGCTTTCTTT.

This clonotype was recorded many times. The chain employs TRBV3-1 and TRBJ2-3, with 8 bases aligning to TRBD1. Germline trimming cut 4 bases from V and 1 base from J; bases unmatched to any gene: 7. This CDR3 region has 16 residues. Germline loops: CDR1 LGHDT, CDR2 YNNKEL (reference sequence). The CDR3 loop is CASSPLQGAGTDTQYF. CDR3 DNA: TGTGCCAGCAGCCCCCTCCAGGGGGCAGGCACAGATACGCAGTATTTT.

This clonotype was recorded a few times. Being one base from a much bigger clone, this may be a read error. The chain has TRBV18 and TRBJ2-7; the D is unclear. The CDR3 covers 14 residues. Between the trimmed V and J ends, which lost 2 bases and 0 bases, there was a span of 8 bases. The germline V gene has CDR1 KGHSH and CDR2 LQKENI. As DNA, the CDR3 is TGTGCCAGCTCACCAGACCAATTCTCCTACGAGCAGTACTTC. It specifies CASSPDQFSYEQYF.

This clonotype was seen repeatedly, ten times or more. This rearrangement joins TRBV12-3 or TRBV12-4 to TRBJ1-4; D is unclear. The V end was cut by 6 bases, the J end by 8 bases, with 13 bases between. The CDR3 consists of 13 residues. CDR3 amino acids: CASRRQDGEKLFF. CDR3 bases: TGTGCCAGCAGAAGACAAGATGGAGAAAAACTGTTTTTT.

This clonotype was seen repeatedly, ten times or more. The rearrangement links TRBV6-2 or TRBV6-3 to TRBJ2-3, with D uncertain. This CDR3 is 14 amino acids long. CDR1 and CDR2 from the germline V gene are MNHEY and SVGEGT. V lost 0 bases, J lost 6 bases, and 10 bases lay in between. The CDR3 region has the DNA TGTGCCAGCAGTTACTCGTCGACTCTTGATACGCAGTATTTT. Its protein is CASSYSSTLDTQYF.

This clonotype was seen at least ten times. V gene TRBV29-1 combines with J gene TRBJ2-3; TRBD1 matches 12 bases. V shed 4 bases and J 3 bases; nucleotides not matched to a gene: 5. There are 15 residues in the CDR3. Germline V lookup: CDR1 SQVTM, CDR2 ANQGSEA. The CDR3 sequence: CSVGGTGGKTDTQYF. CDR3 nucleotide sequence: TGCAGCGTTGGTGGGACAGGGGGCAAGACAGATACGCAGTATTTT.

CDR3 amino acids: CASSATWTSGMETDTQYF. CDR3 nucleotide sequence: TGTGCCAGCAGTGCGACTTGGACTAGCGGGATGGAAACAGATACGCAGTATTTT. This chain joins TRBV28 and TRBJ2-3, with 12 bases matching TRBD2. The CDR3 is made up of 18 amino acids. After removal of 5 bases from V and 3 bases from J, the junction contained 12 bases not matched to a gene. Per germline, CDR1 MDHEN and CDR2 SYDVKM.

The CDR3 protein is CASRASGEGGGAFF. In nucleotides, the CDR3 is TGTGCCAGCAGAGCATCAGGGGAAGGGGGTGGAGCTTTCTTT. The V and J genes are TRBV4-2 and TRBJ1-1; tentative D call: TRBD1 (6 bases). The germline V and J ends were trimmed by 6 bases and 10 bases, with 21 bases remaining between them. From germline, CDR1 is LGHNA and CDR2 YNFKEQ. CDR3 length: 14 residues.

This clonotype was counted ten times or more. The chain carries TRBV10-3 and TRBJ2-7; 11 bases are shared with TRBD2. Germline V CDR1 and CDR2: ENHRY, SYGVKD. This CDR3 contains 15 residues. Germline trimming cut 2 bases from V and 6 bases from J; bases unmatched to any gene: 6. This chain's CDR3 is CAISEPTSGSFEQYF. CDR3 nucleotide sequence: TGTGCCATCAGTGAGCCTACTAGCGGGAGTTTCGAGCAGTACTTC.

This clonotype was counted many times. V and J are TRBV2 and TRBJ2-3, with 8 positions matching TRBD1. Germline CDR1 is SNHLY and CDR2 is FYNNEI. The CDR3 spans 17 residues. The V gene end was trimmed by 0 bases and the J gene end by 3 bases; junction bases not matched to a gene: 8. The CDR3 reads CASSEALFRGPTDTQYF. CDR3 DNA: TGTGCCAGCAGTGAAGCGCTTTTCAGGGGGCCGACAGATACGCAGTATTTT. Based on the CDR3 plus reference TRBV2 and TRBJ2-3, the full variable domain is EPEVTQTPSHQVTQMGQEVILRCVPISNHLYFYWYRQILGQKVEFLVSFYNNEISEKSEIFDDQFSVERPDGSNFTLKIRSTKLEDSAMYFCASSEALFRGPTDTQYFGPGTRLTVL.

This clonotype was seen a few times. The J gene is TRBJ1-3, the V gene TRBV18; D is ambiguous. V was pared by 3 bases and J by 6 bases, with 9 bases between. This CDR3 has 13 amino acids. Germline V lookup: CDR1 KGHSH, CDR2 LQKENI. The CDR3 DNA sequence: TGTGCCAGCTCACCCGATGGGGTAAACACCATATATTTT. Encoded protein: CASSPDGVNTIYF.

This clonotype was observed many times. The chain has TRBV20-1 and TRBJ2-4; possibly TRBD2 for D (6 bases). Trimming took off 6 bases at V and 0 bases at J, with 15 bases between the two ends. The length of the CDR3 is 15 residues. Per the germline V gene, CDR1 is DFQATT and CDR2 is SNEGSKA (reference sequence). CDR3 nucleotides: TGCAGTGCCAACTCGGGGGACCAAGCCAAAAACATTCAGTACTTC. Encoded protein: CSANSGDQAKNIQYF.

This clonotype was seen ten or more times. The chain is built from TRBV2 and TRBJ1-2; D remains unclear. This CDR3 is 14 amino acids long. In germline, CDR1 is SNHLY, CDR2 FYNNEI. Between the trimmed V and J ends, which lost 2 bases and 1 base, there was a span of 8 bases. The CDR3 reads CASSEYSRNYGYTF. The CDR3 DNA is TGTGCCAGCAGTGAATACAGCCGTAACTATGGCTACACCTTC.

This clonotype appeared many times. The J gene is TRBJ2-1, the V gene TRBV20-1, with 8 bases that match TRBD2. The germline gives CDR1 DFQATT, CDR2 SNEGSKA (reference sequence). J lost 7 bases, V lost 0 bases, and 11 bases had no gene match. The CDR3 is 16 amino acids. CDR3: CSARDSGTGGGNEQFF. CDR3 in DNA: TGCAGTGCTAGAGATTCAGGGACGGGAGGGGGAAATGAGCAGTTCTTC.

Details on this clonotype: Germline is not matched at one junction end, which may reflect a read error. This sequence joins TRBV5-1 and TRBJ1-2; no clear D gene. This CDR3 spans 14 amino acids. The germline V gene encodes CDR1 SGHRS and CDR2 YFSETQ. The CDR3 sequence: CASSQGRSGYGYTF. The CDR3 DNA reads TGTGCCAGCAGCCAAGGTCGGTCAGGCTATGGCTACACCTTC.

The chain carries TRBV18 and TRBJ2-7, with 9 nucleotides matching TRBD2. Unmatched junction bases numbered 7, after V lost 3 bases and J lost 4 bases. This CDR3 has 15 amino acids. CDR1 KGHSH and CDR2 LQKENI come from the germline V gene. The CDR3 bases are TGTGCCAGCTCACCTCAGGCTAGCGGGAATTACGAGCAGTACTTC. Translated, it gives CASSPQASGNYEQYF.